The 2 T cell receptor beta chains presented below share a single source sample, sequenced in a study of blood T cell repertoires in COVID-19 (dated by TCRdb to about 2020). The library was prepared using the immunoSEQ multiplex PCR assay. TCRdb carries this immuneACCESS record with in-frame sequences only. Its versions omit some clonotypes, under half of them owing to an unresolved V gene in the studies checked, with the rest unexplained. This sample lists about 94,000 clones; 80% were detected once. The ten largest clones represent around 20% of the sample. The sequenced sample consisted of peripheral blood. Receptor source: a human donor in a cohort sampled during active COVID-19.

This chain connects TRBV10-2 to TRBJ2-7; 12 positions agree with TRBD2. Germline CDR1 WSHSY, CDR2 SAAADI. V shed 8 bases and J 0 bases; nucleotides not matched to a gene: 14. This CDR3 region has 18 residues. The CDR3 region has the DNA TGCGCCAGCGGCCCCCATGGACTAGCGGGGCATAGCTCCTACGAGCAGTACTTC. Translated: CASGPHGLAGHSSYEQYF.

This clone was counted once. The rearrangement links TRBV5-8 to TRBJ2-3, with 8 bases fitting TRBD2. The CDR3 covers 13 residues. Losses at the gene ends were 0 bases for V and 15 bases for J; bases not matched to a gene: 9. In germline, CDR1 is SGHTS, CDR2 YDEGEE. The CDR3 DNA reads TGTGCCAGCAGCTTGGGTCAGCGGGGGCCCGGATATTTT. Protein: CASSLGQRGPGYF.